Below are 14 T cell receptor beta chains sequenced from a single sample in a study of T cell repertoires in cytomegalovirus infection. A single record per CDR3 protein comes from TCRdb applying MiXCR to the reads. The sample holds around 280,000 distinct CDR3 sequences, around 9.6% seen once. Sample: PBMCs. All receptors come from a human donor in good health (CMV status not recorded). Some clones in this sample may be carry-over from other donors' samples.

This clonotype has a handful of counts. The J gene is TRBJ1-1, the V gene TRBV5-6; D gene unclear. Trimming took 0 bases from V and 6 from J, leaving 9 bases between them. This CDR3 comprises 13 residues. Germline CDR1 reads SGHDT; CDR2 reads YYEEEE. CDR3 amino acids: CASSLGISAEAFF. The DNA for the CDR3 is TGTGCCAGCAGCTTGGGCATTTCGGCTGAAGCTTTCTTT.

The table lists this clonotype with many counts. The chain couples TRBV6-5 to TRBJ1-1; D unresolved. Germline V gives CDR1 MNHEY, CDR2 SVGAGI. This CDR3 contains 11 residues. Trimming took 7 bases from V and 5 from J, leaving 8 bases between them. CDR3 protein: CASITGTEAFF. DNA for the CDR3: TGTGCCAGCATTACCGGGACTGAAGCTTTCTTT.

This clonotype was seen only a few times. V is TRBV7-9 and J is TRBJ1-5; TRBD1 agrees at 8 bases. The CDR3 has 16 residues. Germline values: CDR1 SEHNR, CDR2 FQNEAQ (reference sequence). The V segment lost 1 base and the J segment 5 bases; nucleotides outside the gene matches: 7. CDR3 nucleotides: TGTGCCAGCAGCTTAGATATCGGACAGGGTCATCAGCCCCAGCATTTT. Translating gives CASSLDIGQGHQPQHF.

The sample holds many counts of this clonotype. The genes are TRBV29-1 and TRBJ2-2; D not resolved. Trimming left V 8 bases short and J 2 bases short, with 9 bases between. Germline lookup yields CDR1 SQVTM and CDR2 ANQGSEA. The CDR3 consists of 12 residues. CDR3 coding DNA: TGCAGCTCTGAAATAAACACCGGGGAGCTGTTTTTT. Amino acids: CSSEINTGELFF.

In regard to this clonotype: This clone may be a read error of a much larger clone one base away. The CDR3 protein is CASSLSRQFTEAFF. CDR3 in DNA: TGTGCCAGCTCACTTAGTAGACAATTCACTGAAGCTTTCTTT. The chain couples TRBV18 to TRBJ1-1; D is uncertain. This CDR3 contains 14 residues. CDR1 is KGHSH and CDR2 is LQKENI in the germline V gene. V was clipped by 4 bases and J by 4 bases, with 13 bases between them.

Many counts were recorded for this clonotype. V and J are TRBV29-1 and TRBJ1-2, with D maybe TRBD1 (6 bases). Germline V lookup: CDR1 SQVTM, CDR2 ANQGSEA. This CDR3 comprises 12 residues. The V and J ends lost 7 bases and 6 bases respectively, with 15 bases between them. DNA for the CDR3: TGCAGCGAGTCAAGGGAGGGGGATGGCTACACCTTC. Translated: CSESREGDGYTF.

This clonotype was recorded a few times. This rearrangement joins TRBV29-1 to TRBJ1-4; 7 bases fit TRBD1. Germline trimming cut 6 bases from V and 7 bases from J; bases unmatched to any gene: 2. The CDR3 sequence is 11 residues long. Germline CDR1 is SQVTM and CDR2 is ANQGSEA. The DNA of the CDR3 is TGCAGCGTGCGACAGGGTGAAAAACTGTTTTTT. Its translation is CSVRQGEKLFF.

The CDR3 sequence: CASSLSRDGYSNQPQHF. The CDR3 coding sequence is TGTGCCAGCAGCTTGTCACGGGATGGGTATAGCAATCAGCCCCAGCATTTT. The chain employs TRBV5-6 and TRBJ1-5, with D unresolved. The CDR3 is 17 amino acids. Per germline, CDR1 SGHDT and CDR2 YYEEEE. The germline V and J ends were trimmed by 1 base and 0 bases, with 14 bases remaining between them.

This clonotype was counted many times. This sequence joins TRBV6-2 or TRBV6-3 and TRBJ2-5, with D possibly TRBD2 on 5 matching bases. V lost 2 bases, J lost 5 bases, and 12 bases lay in between. There are 14 residues in the CDR3. Per germline, CDR1 MNHEY and CDR2 SVGEGT. The CDR3 nucleotides read TGTGCCAGCAGTTACGGAGGAGCAAGGGAGACCCAGTACTTC. Residues: CASSYGGARETQYF.

In DNA, the CDR3 is TGTGCCAGCAGCGACCCGGGACAGGGGATCACTGAAGCTTTCTTT. It is translated as CASSDPGQGITEAFF. The chain links TRBV5-4 to TRBJ1-1; 10 nucleotides match TRBD1. J lost 4 bases, V lost 4 bases, and 7 bases had no gene match. The CDR3 totals 15 residues. Germline loops: CDR1 SGHNT, CDR2 YYREEE (reference sequence).

This clonotype was seen at least ten times. The chain is built from TRBV7-2 and TRBJ2-5; D is uncertain. Germline V gives CDR1 SGHTA, CDR2 FQGNSA. CDR3 length: 14 residues. V was clipped by 3 bases and J by 5 bases, with 13 bases between them. The DNA of the CDR3 is TGTGCCAGCAGCTTGGGCAGGCTATCCGAGACCCAGTACTTC. Translation gives CASSLGRLSETQYF.

This clonotype has more than one count but fewer than ten. This chain connects TRBV20-1 to TRBJ2-1; 13 bases agree with TRBD2. V trimming: 6 bases; J trimming: 6 bases; junction bases outside the gene matches: 5. The germline V gene encodes CDR1 DFQATT and CDR2 SNEGSKA (reference sequence). The CDR3 contains 14 residues. In DNA, the CDR3 is TGCAGTGCCACAGGGACTAGCGGGGCCAATGAGCAGTTCTTC. Translated: CSATGTSGANEQFF.

This clonotype was found many times. The chain joins TRBV7-2 to TRBJ2-4; 11 nucleotides align to TRBD2. V gave up 5 bases and J gave up 7 bases; unmatched junction bases: 10. The CDR3 extends over 16 amino acids. Germline V gene data show CDR1 as SGHTA and CDR2 as FQGNSA. For the CDR3, the DNA is TGTGCCAGCAGCCCTGACCTAGCGGGGGGAGGGAACATTCAGTACTTC. Its translation is CASSPDLAGGGNIQYF.

In its sample, this clonotype was seen many times. One end of the junction varies from germline; a read error may be responsible. The V and J genes are TRBV12-3 or TRBV12-4 and TRBJ2-7; D ambiguous. This CDR3 spans 13 amino acids. CDR3 region: CASSLASTYEQYF. In DNA, the CDR3 is TGTGCCAGCAGCTTAGCCTCAACCTACGAGCAGTACTTC.